The TCR beta chain described here comes from a study of identical twins. Regarding this clonotype: Its antigen is still unknown.

Trimming pared 7 bases from V and 0 bases from J, leaving 10 bases between. This CDR3 has 15 amino acids. Whole-study results and caveats: Analyses of zero insertions could, in part, be confounded by invariant MAIT and iNKT cells. There were fewer insertions in abundant cord blood beta clonotypes, but memory repertoires showed no such pattern. For out-of-frame alpha sequences shared by twins, low generation probability was in excess.

TCRdb reprocessed the 5' RACE reads with MiXCR, giving one entry per CDR3 protein. The sample has about 890,000 distinct CDR3 sequences, about 12% seen once. The same data also went into a second study, on yellow fever vaccine responses in identical twins. This second study says: Twin vaccine T cell responses reportedly seemed partly convergent, partly personalized.

The rearrangement uses TRBV12-3 or TRBV12-4 and TRBJ2-6; D gene ambiguous. This clonotype was obtained from a woman aged 18 to 35 in good health. The sample consisted of PBMCs. CDR3: CASTPLGSGANVLTF. The CDR3 DNA sequence: TGTGCCAGCACCCCGTTAGGCTCTGGGGCCAACGTCCTGACTTTC.